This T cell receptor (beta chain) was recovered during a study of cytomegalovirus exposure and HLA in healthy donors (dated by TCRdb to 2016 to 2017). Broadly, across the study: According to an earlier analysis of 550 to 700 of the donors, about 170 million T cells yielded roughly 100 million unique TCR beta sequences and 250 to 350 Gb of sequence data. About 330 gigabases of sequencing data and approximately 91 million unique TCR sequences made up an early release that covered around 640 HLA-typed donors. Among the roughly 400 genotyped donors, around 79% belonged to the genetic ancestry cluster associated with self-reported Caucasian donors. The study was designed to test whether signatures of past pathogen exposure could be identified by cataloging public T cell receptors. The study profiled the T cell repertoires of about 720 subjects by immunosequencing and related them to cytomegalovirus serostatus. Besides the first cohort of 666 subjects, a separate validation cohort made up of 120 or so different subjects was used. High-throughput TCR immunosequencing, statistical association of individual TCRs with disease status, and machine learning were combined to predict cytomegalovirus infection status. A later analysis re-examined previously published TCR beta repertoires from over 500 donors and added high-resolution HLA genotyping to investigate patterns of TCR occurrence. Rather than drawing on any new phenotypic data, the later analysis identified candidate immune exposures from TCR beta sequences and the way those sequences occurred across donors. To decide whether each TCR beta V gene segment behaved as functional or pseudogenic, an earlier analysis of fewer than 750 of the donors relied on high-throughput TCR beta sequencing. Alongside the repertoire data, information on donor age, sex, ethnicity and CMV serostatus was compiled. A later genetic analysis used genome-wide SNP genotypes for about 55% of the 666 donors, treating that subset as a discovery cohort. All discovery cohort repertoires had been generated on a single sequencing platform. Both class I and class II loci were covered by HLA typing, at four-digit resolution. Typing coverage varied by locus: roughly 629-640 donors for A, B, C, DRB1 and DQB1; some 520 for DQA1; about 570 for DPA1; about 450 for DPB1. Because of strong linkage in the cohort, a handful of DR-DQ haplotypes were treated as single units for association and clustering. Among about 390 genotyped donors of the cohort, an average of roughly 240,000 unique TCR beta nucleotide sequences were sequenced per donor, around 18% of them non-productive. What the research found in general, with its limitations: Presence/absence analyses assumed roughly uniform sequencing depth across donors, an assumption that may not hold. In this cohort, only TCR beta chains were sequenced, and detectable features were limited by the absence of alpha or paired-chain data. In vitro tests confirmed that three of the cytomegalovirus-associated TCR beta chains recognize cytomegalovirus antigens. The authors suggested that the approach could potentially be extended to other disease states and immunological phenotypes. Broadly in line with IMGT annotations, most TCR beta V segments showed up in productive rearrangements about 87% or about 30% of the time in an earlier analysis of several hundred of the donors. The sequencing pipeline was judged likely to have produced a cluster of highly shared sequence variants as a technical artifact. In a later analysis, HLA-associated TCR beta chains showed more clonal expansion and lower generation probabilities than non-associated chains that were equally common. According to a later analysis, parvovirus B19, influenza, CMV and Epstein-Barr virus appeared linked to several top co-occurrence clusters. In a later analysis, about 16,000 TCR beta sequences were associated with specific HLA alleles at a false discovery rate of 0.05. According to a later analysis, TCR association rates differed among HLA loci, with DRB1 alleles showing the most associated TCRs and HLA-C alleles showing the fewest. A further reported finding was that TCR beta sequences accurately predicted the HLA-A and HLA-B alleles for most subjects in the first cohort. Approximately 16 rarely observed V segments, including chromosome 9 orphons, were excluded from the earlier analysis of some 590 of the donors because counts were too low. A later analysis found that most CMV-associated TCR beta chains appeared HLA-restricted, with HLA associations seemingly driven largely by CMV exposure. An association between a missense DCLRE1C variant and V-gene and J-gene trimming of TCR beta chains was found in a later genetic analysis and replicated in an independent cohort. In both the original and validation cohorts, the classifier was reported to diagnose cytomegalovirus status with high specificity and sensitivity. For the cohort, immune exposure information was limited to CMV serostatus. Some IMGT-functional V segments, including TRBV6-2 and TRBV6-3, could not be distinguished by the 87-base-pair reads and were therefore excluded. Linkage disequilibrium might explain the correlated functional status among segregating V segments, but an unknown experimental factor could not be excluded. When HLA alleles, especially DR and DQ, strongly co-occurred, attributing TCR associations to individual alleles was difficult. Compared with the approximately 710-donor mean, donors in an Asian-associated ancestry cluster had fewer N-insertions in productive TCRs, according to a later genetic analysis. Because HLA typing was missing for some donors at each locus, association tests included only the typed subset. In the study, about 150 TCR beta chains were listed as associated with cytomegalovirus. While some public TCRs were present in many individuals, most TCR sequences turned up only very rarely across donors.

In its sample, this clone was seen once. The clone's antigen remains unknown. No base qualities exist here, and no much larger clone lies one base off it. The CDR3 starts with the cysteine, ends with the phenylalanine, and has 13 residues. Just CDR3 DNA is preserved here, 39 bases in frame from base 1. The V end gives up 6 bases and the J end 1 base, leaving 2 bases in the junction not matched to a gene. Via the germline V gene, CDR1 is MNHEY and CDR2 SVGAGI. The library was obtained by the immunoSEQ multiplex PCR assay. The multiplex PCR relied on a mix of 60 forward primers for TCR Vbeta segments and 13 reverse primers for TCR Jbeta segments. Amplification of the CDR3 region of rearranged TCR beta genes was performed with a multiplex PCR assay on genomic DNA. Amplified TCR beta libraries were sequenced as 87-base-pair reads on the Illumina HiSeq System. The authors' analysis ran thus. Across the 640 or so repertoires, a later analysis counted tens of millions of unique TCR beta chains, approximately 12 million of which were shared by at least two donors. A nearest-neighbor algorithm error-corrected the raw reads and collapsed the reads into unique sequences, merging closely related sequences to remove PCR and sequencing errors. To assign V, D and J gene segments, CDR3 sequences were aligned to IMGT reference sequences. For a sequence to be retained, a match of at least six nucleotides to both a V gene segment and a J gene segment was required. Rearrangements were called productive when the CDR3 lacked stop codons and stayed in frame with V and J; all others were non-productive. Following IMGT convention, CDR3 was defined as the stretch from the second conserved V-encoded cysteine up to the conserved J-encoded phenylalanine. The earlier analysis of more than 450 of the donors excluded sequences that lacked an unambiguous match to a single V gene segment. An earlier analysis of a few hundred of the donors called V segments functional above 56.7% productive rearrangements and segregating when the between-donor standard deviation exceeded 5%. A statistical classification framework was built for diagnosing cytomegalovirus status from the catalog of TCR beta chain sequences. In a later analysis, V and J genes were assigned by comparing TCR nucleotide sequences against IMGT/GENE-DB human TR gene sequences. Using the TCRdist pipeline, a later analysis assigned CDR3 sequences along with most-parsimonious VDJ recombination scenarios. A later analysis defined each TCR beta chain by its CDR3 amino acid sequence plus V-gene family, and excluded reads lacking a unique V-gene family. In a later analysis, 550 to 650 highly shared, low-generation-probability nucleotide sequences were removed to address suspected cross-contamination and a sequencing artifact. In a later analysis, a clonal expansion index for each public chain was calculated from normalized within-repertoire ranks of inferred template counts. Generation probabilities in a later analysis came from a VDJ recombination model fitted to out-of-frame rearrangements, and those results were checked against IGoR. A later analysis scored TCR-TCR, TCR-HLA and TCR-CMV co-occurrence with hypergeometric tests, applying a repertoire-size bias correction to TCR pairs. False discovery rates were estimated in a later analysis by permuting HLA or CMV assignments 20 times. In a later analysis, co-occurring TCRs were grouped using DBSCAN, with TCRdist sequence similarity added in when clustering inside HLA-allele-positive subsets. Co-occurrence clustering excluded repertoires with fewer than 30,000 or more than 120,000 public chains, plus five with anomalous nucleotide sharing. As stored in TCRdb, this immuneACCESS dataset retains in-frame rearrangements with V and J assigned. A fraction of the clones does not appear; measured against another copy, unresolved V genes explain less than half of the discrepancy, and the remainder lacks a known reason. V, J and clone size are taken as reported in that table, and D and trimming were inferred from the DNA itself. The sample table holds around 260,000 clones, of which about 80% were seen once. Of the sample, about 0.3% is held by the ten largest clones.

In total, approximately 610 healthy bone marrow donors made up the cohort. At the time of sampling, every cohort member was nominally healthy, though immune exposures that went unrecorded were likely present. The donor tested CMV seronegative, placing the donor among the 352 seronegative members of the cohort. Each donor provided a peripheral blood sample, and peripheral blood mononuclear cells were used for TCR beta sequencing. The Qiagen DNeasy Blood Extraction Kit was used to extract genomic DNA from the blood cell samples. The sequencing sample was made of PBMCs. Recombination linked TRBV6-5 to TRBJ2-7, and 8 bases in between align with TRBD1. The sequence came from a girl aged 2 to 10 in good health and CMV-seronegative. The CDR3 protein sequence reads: CASRRQGSYEQYF. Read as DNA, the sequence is TGTGCCAGCAGACGACAGGGGTCCTACGAGCAGTACTTC.